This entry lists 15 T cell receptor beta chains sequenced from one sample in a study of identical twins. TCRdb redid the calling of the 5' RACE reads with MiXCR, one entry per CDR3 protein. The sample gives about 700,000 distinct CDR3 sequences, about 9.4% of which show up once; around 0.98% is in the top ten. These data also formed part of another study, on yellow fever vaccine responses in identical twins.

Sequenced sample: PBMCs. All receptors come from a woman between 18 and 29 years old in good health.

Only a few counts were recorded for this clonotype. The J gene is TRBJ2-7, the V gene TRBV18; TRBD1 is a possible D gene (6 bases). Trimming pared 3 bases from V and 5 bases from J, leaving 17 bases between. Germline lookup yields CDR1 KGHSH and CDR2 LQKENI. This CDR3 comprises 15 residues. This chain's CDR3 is CASSPPGQTSHEQYF. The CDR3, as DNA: TGTGCCAGCTCACCCCCCGGACAGACGTCCCACGAGCAGTACTTC.

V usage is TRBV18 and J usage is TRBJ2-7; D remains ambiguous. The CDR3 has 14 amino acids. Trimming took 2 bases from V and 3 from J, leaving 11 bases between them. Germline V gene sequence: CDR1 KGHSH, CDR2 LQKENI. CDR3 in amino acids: CASSPAVPNYEQYF. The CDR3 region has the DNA TGTGCCAGCTCACCAGCAGTCCCCAACTACGAGCAGTACTTC.

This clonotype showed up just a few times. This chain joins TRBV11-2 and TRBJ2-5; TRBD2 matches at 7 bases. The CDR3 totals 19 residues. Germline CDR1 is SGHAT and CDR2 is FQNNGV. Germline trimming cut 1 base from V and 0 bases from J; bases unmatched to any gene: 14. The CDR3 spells CASSLVGAFLAADQETQYF. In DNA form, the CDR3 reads TGTGCCAGCAGCTTAGTGGGAGCCTTTCTAGCGGCAGACCAAGAGACCCAGTACTTC.

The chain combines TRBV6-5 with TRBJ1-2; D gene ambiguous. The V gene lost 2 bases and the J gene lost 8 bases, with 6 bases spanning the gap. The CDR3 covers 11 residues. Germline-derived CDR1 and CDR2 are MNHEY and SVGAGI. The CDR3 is CASSYGSGYTF. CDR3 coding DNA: TGTGCCAGCAGTTACGGGAGCGGCTACACCTTC.

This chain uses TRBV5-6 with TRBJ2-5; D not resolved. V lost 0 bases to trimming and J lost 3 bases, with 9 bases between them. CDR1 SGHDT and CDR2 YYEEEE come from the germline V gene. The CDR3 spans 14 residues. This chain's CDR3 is CASSLVGQEETQYF. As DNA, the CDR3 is TGTGCCAGCAGCTTGGTAGGCCAGGAAGAGACCCAGTACTTC.

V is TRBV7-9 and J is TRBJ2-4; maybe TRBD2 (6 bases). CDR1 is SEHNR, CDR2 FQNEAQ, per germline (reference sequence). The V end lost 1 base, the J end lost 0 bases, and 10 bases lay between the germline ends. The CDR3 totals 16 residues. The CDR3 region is CASSLELAVAKNIQYF. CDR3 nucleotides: TGTGCCAGCAGCTTAGAACTAGCAGTAGCCAAAAACATTCAGTACTTC.

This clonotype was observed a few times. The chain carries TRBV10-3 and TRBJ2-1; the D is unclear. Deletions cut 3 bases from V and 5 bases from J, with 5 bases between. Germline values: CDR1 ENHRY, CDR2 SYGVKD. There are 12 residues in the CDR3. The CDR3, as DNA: TGTGCCATCAGTGATCCTCACAATGAGCAGTTCTTC. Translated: CAISDPHNEQFF.

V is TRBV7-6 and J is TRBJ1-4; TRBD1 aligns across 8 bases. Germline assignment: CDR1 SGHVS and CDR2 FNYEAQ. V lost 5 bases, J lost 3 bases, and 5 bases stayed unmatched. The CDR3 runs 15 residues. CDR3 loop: CASSRQTGANEKLFF. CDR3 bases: TGTGCCAGCAGCCGACAGACAGGGGCTAATGAAAAACTGTTTTTT.

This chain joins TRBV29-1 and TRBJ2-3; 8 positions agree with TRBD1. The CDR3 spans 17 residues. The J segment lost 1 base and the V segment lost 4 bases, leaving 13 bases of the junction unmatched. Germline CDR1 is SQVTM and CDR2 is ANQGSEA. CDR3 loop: CSVVSVRGQGGTDTQYF. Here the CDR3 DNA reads TGCAGCGTTGTCTCGGTCAGGGGGCAAGGGGGCACAGATACGCAGTATTTT.

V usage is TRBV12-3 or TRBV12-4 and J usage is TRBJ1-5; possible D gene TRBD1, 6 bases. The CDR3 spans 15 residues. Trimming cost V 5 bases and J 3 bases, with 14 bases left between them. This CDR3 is CASSRRQADNQPQHF. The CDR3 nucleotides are TGTGCCAGCAGTAGGAGACAGGCGGACAATCAGCCCCAGCATTTT.

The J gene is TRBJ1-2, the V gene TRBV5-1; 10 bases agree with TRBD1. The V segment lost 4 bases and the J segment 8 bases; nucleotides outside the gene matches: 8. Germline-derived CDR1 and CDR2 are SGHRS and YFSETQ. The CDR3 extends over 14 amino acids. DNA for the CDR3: TGCGCCAGCAGCCCCGGTGGACAGGGGGGAGGCTACACCTTC. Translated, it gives CASSPGGQGGGYTF. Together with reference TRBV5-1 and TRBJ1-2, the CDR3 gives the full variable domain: KAGVTQTPRYLIKTRGQQVTLSCSPISGHRSVSWYQQTPGQGLQFLFEYFSETQRNKGNFPGRFSGRQFSNSRSEMNVSTLELGDSALYLCASSPGGQGGGYTFGSGTRLTVV.

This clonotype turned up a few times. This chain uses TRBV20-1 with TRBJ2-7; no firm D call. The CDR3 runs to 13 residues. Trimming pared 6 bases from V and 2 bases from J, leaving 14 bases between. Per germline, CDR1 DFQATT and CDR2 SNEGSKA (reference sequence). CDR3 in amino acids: CSAPPSDTYEQYF. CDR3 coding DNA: TGCAGTGCCCCACCCAGTGATACCTACGAGCAGTACTTC.

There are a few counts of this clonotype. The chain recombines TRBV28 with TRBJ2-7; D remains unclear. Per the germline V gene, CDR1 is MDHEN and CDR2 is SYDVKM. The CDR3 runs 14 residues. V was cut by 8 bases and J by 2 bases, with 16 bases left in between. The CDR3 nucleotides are TGTGCCAGCGCTCCAAGCCTCGACCCCTACGAGCAGTACTTC. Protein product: CASAPSLDPYEQYF. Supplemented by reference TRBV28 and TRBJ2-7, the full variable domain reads DVKVTQSSRYLVKRTGEKVFLECVQDMDHENMFWYRQDPGLGLRLIYFSYDVKMKEKGDIPEGYSVSREKKERFSLILESASTNQTSMYLCASAPSLDPYEQYFGPGTRLTVT.

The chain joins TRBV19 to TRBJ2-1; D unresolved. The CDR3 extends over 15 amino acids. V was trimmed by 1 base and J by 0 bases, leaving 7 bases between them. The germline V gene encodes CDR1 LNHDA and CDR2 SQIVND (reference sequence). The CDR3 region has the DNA TGTGCCAGTAGTATAGGGTCAGGCTCCTACAATGAGCAGTTCTTC. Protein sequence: CASSIGSGSYNEQFF.

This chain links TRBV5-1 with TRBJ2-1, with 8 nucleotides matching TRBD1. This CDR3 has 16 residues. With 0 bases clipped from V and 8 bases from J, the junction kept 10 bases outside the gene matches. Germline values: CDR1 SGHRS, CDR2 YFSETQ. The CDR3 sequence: CASSLGQGASIDEQFF. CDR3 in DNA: TGCGCCAGCAGCTTGGGTCAGGGGGCGTCTATAGATGAGCAGTTCTTC.